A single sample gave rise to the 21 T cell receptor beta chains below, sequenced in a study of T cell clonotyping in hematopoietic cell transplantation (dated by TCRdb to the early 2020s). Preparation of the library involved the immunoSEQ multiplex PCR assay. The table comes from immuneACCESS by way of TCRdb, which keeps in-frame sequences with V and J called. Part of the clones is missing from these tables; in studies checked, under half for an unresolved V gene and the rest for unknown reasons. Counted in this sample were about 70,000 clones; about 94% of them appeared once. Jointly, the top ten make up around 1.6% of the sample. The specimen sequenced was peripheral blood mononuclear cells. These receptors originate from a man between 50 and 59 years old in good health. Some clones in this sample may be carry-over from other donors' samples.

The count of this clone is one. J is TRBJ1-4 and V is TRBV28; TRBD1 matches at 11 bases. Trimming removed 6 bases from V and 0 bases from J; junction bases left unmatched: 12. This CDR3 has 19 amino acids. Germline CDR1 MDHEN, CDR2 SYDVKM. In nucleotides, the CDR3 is TGTGCCAGCAGCCCCACTATGGACAGGGGGCAAACAACTAATGAAAAACTGTTTTTT. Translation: CASSPTMDRGQTTNEKLFF.

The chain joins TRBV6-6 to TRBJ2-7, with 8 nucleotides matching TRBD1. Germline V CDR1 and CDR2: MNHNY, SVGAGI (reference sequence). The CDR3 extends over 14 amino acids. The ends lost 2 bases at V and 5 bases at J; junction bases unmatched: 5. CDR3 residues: CASSYLTGDDEQYF. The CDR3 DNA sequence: TGTGCCAGCAGTTACCTGACAGGGGATGACGAGCAGTACTTC.

The CDR3 DNA reads TGTGCCAGCAGCGTAAGGACAGGGGAAGATGGCTACACCTTC. It is translated as CASSVRTGEDGYTF. This chain joins TRBV9 and TRBJ1-2; 9 nucleotides align to TRBD1. V was clipped by 1 base and J by 6 bases; unmatched bases: 4. The germline gives CDR1 SGDLS, CDR2 YYNGEE. CDR3 length: 14 amino acids.

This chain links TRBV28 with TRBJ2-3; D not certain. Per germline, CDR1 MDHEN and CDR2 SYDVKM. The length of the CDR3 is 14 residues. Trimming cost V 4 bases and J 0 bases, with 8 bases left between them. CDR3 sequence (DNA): TGTGCCAGCAGTTGGGGAACTAGCACAGATACGCAGTATTTT. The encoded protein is CASSWGTSTDTQYF.

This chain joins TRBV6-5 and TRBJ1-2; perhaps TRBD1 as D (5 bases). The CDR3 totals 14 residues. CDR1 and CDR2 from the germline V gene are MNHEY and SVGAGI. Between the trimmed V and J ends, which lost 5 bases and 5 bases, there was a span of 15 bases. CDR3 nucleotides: TGTGCCAGCAGTGTAGGACTTGGGGGTTATGGCTACACCTTC. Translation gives CASSVGLGGYGYTF.

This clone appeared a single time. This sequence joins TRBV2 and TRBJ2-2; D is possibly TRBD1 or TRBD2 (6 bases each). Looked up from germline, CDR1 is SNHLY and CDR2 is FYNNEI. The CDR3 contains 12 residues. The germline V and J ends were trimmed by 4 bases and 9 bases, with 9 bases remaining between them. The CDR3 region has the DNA TGTGCCAGCAGTGGACGGGGGCGGGAGCTGTTTTTT. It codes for CASSGRGRELFF.

CDR3 in DNA: TGTGCCAGCAGTGAACCAAGGGGCAATGAGCAGTTCTTC. It yields the protein CASSEPRGNEQFF. The J gene is TRBJ2-1, the V gene TRBV25-1; a weak D match, TRBD1 (5 bases). Germline loops: CDR1 MGHDK, CDR2 SYGVNS. The V gene lost 2 bases and the J gene lost 6 bases, with 8 bases spanning the gap. The CDR3 is made up of 13 amino acids.

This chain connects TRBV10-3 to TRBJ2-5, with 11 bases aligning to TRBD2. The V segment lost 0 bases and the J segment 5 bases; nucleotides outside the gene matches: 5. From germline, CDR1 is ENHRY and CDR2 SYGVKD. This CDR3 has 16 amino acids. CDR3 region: CAISESTSGSAETQYF. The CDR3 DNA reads TGTGCCATCAGTGAGTCCACTAGCGGGAGTGCGGAGACCCAGTACTTC.

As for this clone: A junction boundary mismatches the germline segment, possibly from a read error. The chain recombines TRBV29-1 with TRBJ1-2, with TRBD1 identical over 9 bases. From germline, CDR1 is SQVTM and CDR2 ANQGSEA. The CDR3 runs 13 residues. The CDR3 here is CSVGGTGPYDYTF. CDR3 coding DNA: TGCAGCGTTGGGGGGACAGGGCCCTATGACTACACCTTC.

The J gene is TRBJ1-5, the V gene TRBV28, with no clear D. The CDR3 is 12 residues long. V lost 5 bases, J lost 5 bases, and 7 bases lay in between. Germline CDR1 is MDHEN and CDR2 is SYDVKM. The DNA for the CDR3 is TGTGCCAGCAGTGTCCTACATCAGCCCCAGCATTTT. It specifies CASSVLHQPQHF. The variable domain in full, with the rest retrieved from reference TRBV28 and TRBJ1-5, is DVKVTQSSRYLVKRTGEKVFLECVQDMDHENMFWYRQDPGLGLRLIYFSYDVKMKEKGDIPEGYSVSREKKERFSLILESASTNQTSMYLCASSVLHQPQHFGDGTRLSIL.

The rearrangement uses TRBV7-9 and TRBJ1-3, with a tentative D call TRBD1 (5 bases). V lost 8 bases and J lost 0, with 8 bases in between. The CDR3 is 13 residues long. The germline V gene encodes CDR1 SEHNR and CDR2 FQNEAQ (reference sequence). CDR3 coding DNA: TGTGCCAGCGTCGGGGGCTCTGGAAACACCATATATTTT. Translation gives CASVGGSGNTIYF.

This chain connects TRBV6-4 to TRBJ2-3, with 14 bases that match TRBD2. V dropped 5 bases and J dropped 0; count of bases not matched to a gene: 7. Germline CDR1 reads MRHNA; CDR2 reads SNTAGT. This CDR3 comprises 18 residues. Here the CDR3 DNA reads TGTGCCAGCAGTCTCCGACTAGCGGGGGGGACTAGCACAGATACGCAGTATTTT. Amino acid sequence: CASSLRLAGGTSTDTQYF.

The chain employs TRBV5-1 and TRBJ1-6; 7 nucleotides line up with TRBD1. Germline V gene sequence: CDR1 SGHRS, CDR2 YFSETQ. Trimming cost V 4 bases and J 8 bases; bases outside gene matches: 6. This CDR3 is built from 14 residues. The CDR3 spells CASSMGDSHSPLHF. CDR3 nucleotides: TGCGCCAGCAGCATGGGGGACAGTCATTCACCCCTCCACTTT.

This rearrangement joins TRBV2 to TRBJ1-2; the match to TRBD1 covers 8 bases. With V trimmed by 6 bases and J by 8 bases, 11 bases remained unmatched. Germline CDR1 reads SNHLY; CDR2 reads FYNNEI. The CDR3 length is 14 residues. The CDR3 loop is CASRPDRGLEGYTF. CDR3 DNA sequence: TGTGCCAGCAGGCCAGACAGGGGATTGGAAGGCTACACCTTC.

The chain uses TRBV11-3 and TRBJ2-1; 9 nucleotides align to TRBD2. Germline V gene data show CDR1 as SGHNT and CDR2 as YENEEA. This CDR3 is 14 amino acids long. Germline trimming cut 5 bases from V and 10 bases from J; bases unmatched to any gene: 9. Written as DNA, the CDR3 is TGTGCCAGCAGCCCGGGTTGGGCGGGAGGGGAGCAGTTCTTC. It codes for CASSPGWAGGEQFF.

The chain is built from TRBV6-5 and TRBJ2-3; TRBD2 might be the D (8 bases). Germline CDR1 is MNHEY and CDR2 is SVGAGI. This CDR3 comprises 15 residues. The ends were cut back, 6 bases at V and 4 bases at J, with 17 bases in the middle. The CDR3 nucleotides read TGTGCCAGCAGCCGGACTAGCCAGGGGGCAGATACGCAGTATTTT. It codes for CASSRTSQGADTQYF.

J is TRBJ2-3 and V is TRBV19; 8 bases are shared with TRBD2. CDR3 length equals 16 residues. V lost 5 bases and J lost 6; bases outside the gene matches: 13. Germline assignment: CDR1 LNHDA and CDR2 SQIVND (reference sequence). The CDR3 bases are TGTGCCAGTAGTCCCTTTGGGACTAGGGGGGTTGATACGCAGTATTTT. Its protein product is CASSPFGTRGVDTQYF.

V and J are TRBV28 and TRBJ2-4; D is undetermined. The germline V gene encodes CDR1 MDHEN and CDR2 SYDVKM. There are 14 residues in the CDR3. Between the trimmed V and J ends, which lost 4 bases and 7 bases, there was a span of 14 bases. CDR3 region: CASSSGLDLNIQYF. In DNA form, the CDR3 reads TGTGCCAGCAGTTCCGGGCTAGACCTGAACATTCAGTACTTC.

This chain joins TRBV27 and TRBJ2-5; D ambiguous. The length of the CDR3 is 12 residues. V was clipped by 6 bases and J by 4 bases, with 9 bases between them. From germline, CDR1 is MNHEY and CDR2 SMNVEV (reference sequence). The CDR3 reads CASSPDGETQYF. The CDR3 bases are TGTGCCAGCAGCCCGGACGGAGAGACCCAGTACTTC.

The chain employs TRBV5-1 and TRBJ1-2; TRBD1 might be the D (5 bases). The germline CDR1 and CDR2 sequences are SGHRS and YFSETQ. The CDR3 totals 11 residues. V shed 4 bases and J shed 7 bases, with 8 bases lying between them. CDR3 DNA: TGCGCCAGCAGCGGGACGGGTGGCTACACCTTC. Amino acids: CASSGTGGYTF.

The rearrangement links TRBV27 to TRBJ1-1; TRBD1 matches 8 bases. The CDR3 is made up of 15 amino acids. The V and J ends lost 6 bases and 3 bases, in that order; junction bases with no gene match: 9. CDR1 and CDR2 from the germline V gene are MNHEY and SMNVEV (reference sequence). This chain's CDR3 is CASRSTGTGDTEAFF. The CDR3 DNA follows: TGTGCCAGCAGATCAACCGGGACAGGAGACACTGAAGCTTTCTTT.